This note documents a single TCR beta chain sequence. Its antigen is unidentified. Sequencing was performed with immunoSEQ multiplex PCR; in TCRdb, only in-frame clones are kept and a portion is missing. Of approximately 150,000 clones in the sample, roughly 85% were seen once. V lost 4 bases, J lost 4 bases, and 14 bases lay in between. Germline lookup yields CDR1 MNHEY and CDR2 SVGAGI. The CDR3 has 15 amino acids. Some second doses came at about 4 weeks and others at about 12 weeks; these were pooled. The data originate from a study of T cell responses to AZD1222 COVID-19 vaccine. Study-level results: Donors were chiefly white British, with a greater number of females, and clonal diversity was perhaps underestimated. Targeting of unmutated variant regions was reportedly seen in nearly half of spike-specific TCRs. CD4 TCRs covered the whole spike, strongest at regions 160-218 and 743-854.

The source was peripheral blood, collected 28 days after the second AZD1222 dose. The chain has TRBV6-5 and TRBJ1-5, with D possibly matching TRBD1 (6 bases). This sequence originates from an adult who received the AZD1222 COVID-19 vaccine. CDR3 DNA sequence: TGTGCCAGCAGTTTACAGGGTTTGGGTAATCAGCCCCAGCATTTT. It codes for CASSLQGLGNQPQHF.